The source of this TCR beta chain is a study of blood T cell repertoires in COVID-19. The protocol was immunoSEQ multiplex PCR, while the TCRdb copy is restricted to in-frame clones and leaves out a portion. The data contain 200,000 to 250,000 clones, 84% of them singletons. This CDR3 is built from 16 residues. V shed 5 bases and J shed 1 base, with 15 bases lying between them. From germline, CDR1 is SGHNT and CDR2 YENEEA. The specimen was PBMCs or T cells enriched from blood (not recorded which). The genes are TRBV11-3 and TRBJ2-1; tentative D call: TRBD2 (5 bases). This receptor was taken from a man aged 60 to 75 who had recovered from COVID-19. CDR3 sequence: CASSRRGGWSYNEQFF. DNA for the CDR3: TGTGCCAGCAGCCGTCGTGGCGGGTGGTCCTACAATGAGCAGTTCTTC.